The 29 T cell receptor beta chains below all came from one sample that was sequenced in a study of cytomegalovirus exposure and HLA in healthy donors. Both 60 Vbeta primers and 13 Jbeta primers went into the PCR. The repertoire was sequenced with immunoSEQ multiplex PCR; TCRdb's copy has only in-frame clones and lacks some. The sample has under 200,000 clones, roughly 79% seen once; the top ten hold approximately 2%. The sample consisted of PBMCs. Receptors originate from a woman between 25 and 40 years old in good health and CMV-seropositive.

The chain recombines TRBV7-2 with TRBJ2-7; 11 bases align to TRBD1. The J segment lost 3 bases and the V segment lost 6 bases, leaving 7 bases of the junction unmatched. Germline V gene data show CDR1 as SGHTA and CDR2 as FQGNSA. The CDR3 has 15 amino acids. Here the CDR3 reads CASRATGTGGYEQYF. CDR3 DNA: TGTGCCAGCAGAGCCACCGGGACAGGGGGCTACGAGCAGTACTTC. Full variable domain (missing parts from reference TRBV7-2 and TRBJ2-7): GAGVSQSPSNKVTEKGKDVELRCDPISGHTALYWYRQSLGQGLEFLIYFQGNSAPDKSGLPSDRFSAERTGGSVSTLTIQRTQQEDSAVYLCASRATGTGGYEQYFGPGTRLTVT.

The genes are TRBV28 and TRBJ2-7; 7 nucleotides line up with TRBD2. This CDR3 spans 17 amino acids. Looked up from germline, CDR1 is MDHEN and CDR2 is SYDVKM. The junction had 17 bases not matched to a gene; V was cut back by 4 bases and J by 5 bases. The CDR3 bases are TGTGCCAGCAGTTCTTTCGGGGGAGGGGTCTCCTTGGACGAGCAGTACTTC. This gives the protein CASSSFGGGVSLDEQYF.

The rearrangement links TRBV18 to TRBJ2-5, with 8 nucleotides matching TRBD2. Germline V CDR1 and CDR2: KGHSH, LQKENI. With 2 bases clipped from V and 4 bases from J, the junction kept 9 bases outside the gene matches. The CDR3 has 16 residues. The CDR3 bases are TGTGCCAGCTCACCAATCCGGGGGGGCACTGGAGAGACCCAGTACTTC. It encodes CASSPIRGGTGETQYF. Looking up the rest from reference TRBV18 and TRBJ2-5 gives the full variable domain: NAGVMQNPRHLVRRRGQEARLRCSPMKGHSHVYWYRQLPEEGLKFMVYLQKENIIDESGMPKERFSAEFPKEGPSILRIQQVVRGDSAAYFCASSPIRGGTGETQYFGPGTRLLVL.

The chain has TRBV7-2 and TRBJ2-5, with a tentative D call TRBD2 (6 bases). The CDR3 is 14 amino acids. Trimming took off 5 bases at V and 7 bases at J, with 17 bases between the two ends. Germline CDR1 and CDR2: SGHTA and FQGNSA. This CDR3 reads CASSPYTSIGTQYF. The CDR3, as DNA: TGTGCCAGCAGCCCCTATACTAGCATAGGGACCCAGTACTTC.

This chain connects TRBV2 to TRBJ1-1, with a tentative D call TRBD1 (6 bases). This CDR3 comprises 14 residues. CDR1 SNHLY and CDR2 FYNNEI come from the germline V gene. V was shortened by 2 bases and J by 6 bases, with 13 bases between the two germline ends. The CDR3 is CASSEQGRAAEAFF. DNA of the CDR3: TGTGCCAGCAGTGAACAGGGGAGGGCCGCTGAAGCTTTCTTT.

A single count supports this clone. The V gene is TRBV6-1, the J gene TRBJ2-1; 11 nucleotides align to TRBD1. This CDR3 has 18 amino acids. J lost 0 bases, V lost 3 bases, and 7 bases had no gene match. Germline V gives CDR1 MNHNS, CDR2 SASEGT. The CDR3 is CASSEDRGLSASYNEQFF. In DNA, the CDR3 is TGTGCCAGCAGTGAGGACAGGGGGCTTTCGGCCTCCTACAATGAGCAGTTCTTC.

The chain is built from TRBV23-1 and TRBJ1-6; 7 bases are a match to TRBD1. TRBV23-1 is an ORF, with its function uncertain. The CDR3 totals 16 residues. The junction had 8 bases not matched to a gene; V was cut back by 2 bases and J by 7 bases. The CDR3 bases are TGCGCCAGCAGTCAAACCGACAGGGAAGGGAATTCACCCCTCCACTTT. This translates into CASSQTDREGNSPLHF.

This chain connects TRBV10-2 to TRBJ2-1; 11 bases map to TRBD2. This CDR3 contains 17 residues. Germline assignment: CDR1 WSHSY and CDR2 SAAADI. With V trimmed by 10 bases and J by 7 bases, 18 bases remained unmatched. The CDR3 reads CATPPREGLAGGNEQFF. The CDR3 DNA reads TGCGCCACTCCCCCAAGAGAGGGTCTAGCGGGAGGAAATGAGCAGTTCTTC.

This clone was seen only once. The CDR3 region is CASIQGNYEQYF. CDR3 in DNA: TGTGCCAGCATACAGGGGAACTACGAGCAGTACTTC. The gene calls are TRBV2 and TRBJ2-7, with TRBD1 matching 7 bases. Trimming cost V 7 bases and J 3 bases; bases outside gene matches: 3. The CDR3 is made up of 12 amino acids. Germline V gene sequence: CDR1 SNHLY, CDR2 FYNNEI.

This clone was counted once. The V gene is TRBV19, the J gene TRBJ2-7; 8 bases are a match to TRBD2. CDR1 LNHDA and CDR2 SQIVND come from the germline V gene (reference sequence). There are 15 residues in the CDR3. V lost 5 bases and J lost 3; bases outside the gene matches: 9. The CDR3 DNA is TGTGCCAGTAGTCCTACCGGGACTAGTTTCTACGAGCAGTACTTC. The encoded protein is CASSPTGTSFYEQYF.

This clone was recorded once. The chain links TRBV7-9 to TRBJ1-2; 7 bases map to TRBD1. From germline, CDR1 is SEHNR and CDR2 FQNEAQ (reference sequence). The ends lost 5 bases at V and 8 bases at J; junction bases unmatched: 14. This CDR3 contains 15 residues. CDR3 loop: CASSVSDRPLQGYTF. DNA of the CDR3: TGTGCCAGCAGCGTTTCGGACAGGCCCCTTCAGGGCTACACCTTC.

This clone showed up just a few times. Here the CDR3 DNA reads TGTGCCAGCAGTACCCGGGGACAGCAGCCCCAGCATTTT. This encodes CASSTRGQQPQHF. V and J are TRBV6-5 and TRBJ1-5; 7 bases are shared with TRBD1. V shed 5 bases, J shed 7 bases, and the junction held 5 bases outside the gene matches. Germline assignment: CDR1 MNHEY and CDR2 SVGAGI. The CDR3 is 13 residues long.

The CDR3 sequence is CSAFSRLSYGYTF. CDR3 DNA sequence: TGCAGCGCCTTCAGCAGGCTTTCATATGGCTACACCTTC. The chain links TRBV29-1 to TRBJ1-2; unclear D gene. The CDR3 is made up of 13 amino acids. CDR1 is SQVTM, CDR2 ANQGSEA, per germline. V shed 7 bases and J shed 5 bases, with 17 bases lying between them.

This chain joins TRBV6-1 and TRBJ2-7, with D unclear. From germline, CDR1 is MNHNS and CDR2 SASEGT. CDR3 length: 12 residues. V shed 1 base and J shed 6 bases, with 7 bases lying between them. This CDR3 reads CASSEGLLEQYF. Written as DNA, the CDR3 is TGTGCCAGCAGTGAAGGGCTCCTCGAGCAGTACTTC.

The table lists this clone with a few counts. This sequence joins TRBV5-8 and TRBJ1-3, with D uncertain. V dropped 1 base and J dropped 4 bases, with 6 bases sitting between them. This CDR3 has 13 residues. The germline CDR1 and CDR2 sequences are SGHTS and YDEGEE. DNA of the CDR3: TGTGCCAGCAGCTTGAGGGAGGGAAACACCATATATTTT. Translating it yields CASSLREGNTIYF.

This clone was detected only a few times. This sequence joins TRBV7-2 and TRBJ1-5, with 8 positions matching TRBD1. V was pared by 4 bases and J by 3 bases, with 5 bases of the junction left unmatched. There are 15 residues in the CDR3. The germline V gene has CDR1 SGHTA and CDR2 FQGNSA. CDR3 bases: TGTGCCAGCAGCTCCCCAGGGGGCTTCAATCAGCCCCAGCATTTT. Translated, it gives CASSSPGGFNQPQHF.

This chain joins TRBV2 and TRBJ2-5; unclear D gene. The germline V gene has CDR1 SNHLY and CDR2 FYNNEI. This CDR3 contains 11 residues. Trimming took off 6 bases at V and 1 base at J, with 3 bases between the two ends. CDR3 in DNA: TGTGCCAGCAGCGTCCAAGAGACCCAGTACTTC. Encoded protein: CASSVQETQYF.

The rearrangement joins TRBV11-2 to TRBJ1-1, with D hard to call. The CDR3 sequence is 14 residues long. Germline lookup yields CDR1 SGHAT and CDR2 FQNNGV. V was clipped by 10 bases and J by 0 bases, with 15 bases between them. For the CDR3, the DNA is TGTGCCAACCACGACCGAGGCATGAACACTGAAGCTTTCTTT. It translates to CANHDRGMNTEAFF.

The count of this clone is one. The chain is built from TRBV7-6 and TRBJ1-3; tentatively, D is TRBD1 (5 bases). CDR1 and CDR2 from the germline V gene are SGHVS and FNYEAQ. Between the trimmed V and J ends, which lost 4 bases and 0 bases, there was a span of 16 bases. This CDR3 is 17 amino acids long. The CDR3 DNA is TGTGCCAGCAGCTCTACAATTTCAGGGATCTCTGGAAACACCATATATTTT. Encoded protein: CASSSTISGISGNTIYF.

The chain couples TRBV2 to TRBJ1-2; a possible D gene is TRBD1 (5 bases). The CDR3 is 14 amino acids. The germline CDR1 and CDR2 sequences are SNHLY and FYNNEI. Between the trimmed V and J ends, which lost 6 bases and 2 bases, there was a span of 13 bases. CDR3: CASSLDTKNYGYTF. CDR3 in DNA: TGTGCCAGCAGCCTGGACACAAAAAACTATGGCTACACCTTC.

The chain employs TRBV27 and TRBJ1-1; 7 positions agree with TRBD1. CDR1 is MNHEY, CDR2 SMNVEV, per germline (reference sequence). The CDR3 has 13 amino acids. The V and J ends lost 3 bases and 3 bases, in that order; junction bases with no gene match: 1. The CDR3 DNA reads TGTGCCAGCAGTTTCACAGGGGACACTGAAGCTTTCTTT. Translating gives CASSFTGDTEAFF.

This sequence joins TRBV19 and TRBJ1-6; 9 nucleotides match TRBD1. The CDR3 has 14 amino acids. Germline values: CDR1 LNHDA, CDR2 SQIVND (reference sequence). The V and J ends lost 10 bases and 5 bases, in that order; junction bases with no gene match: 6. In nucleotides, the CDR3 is TGTGCCACCGCGGACAGGGGAAATAATTCACCCCTCCACTTT. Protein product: CATADRGNNSPLHF. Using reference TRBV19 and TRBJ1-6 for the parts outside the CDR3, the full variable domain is DGGITQSPKYLFRKEGQNVTLSCEQNLNHDAMYWYRQDPGQGLRLIYYSQIVNDFQKGDIAEGYSVSREKKESFPLTVTSAQKNPTAFYLCATADRGNNSPLHFGNGTRLTVT.

CDR3 in amino acids: CASSLDWGETQYF. The CDR3 nucleotides read TGTGCCAGCAGCTTGGACTGGGGAGAGACCCAGTACTTC. V and J are TRBV11-2 and TRBJ2-5, with a weak D call TRBD2 (5 bases). The CDR3 contains 13 residues. The V end was cut by 3 bases, the J end by 4 bases, with 9 bases between. Germline V lookup: CDR1 SGHAT, CDR2 FQNNGV. Supplemented by reference TRBV11-2 and TRBJ2-5, the full variable domain reads EAGVAQSPRYKIIEKRQSVAFWCNPISGHATLYWYQQILGQGPKLLIQFQNNGVVDDSQLPKDRFSAERLKGVDSTLKIQPAKLEDSAVYLCASSLDWGETQYFGPGTRLLVL.

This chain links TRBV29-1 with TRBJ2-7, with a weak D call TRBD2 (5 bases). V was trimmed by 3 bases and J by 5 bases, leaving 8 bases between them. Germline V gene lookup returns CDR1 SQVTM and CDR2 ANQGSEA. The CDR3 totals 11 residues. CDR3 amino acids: CSVDSGNEQYF. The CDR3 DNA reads TGCAGCGTTGACTCGGGAAACGAGCAGTACTTC.

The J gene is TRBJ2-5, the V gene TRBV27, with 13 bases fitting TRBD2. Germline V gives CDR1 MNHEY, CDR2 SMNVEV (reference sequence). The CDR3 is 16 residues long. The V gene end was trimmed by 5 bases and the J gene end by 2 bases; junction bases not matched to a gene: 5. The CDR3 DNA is TGTGCCAGCAGTCCGTGGACTAGCGGGGGACAAGAGACCCAGTACTTC. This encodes CASSPWTSGGQETQYF.

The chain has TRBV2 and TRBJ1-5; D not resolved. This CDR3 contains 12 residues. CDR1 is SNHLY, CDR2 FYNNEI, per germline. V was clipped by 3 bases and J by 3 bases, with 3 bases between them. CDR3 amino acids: CASSDHNQPQHF. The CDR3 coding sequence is TGTGCCAGCAGTGACCACAATCAGCCCCAGCATTTT.

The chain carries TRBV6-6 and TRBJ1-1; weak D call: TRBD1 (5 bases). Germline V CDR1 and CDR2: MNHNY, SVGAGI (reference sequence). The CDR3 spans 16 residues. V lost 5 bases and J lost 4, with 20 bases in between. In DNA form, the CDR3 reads TGTGCCAGCAGTCCCCTTCGCAGGGCTGAGAGCACTGAAGCTTTCTTT. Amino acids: CASSPLRRAESTEAFF.

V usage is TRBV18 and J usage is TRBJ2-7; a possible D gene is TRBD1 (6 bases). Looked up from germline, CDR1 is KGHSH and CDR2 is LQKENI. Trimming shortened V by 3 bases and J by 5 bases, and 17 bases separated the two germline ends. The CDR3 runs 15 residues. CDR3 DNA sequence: TGTGCCAGCTCACCCCCCGGAACAGGGTCCCACGAGCAGTACTTC. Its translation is CASSPPGTGSHEQYF.

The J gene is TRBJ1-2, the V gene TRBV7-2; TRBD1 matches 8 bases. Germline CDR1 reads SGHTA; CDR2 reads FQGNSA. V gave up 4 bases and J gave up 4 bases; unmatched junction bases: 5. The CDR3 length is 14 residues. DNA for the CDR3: TGTGCCAGCAGCTCAACAGGGGGGAGCTATGGCTACACCTTC. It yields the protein CASSSTGGSYGYTF.